Following are 25 T cell receptor beta chains from one sample sequenced in a study of neurological immune-mediated disorders. TCRdb passed the 5' RACE reads through MiXCR, listing each CDR3 protein once. The sample has about 25,000 distinct CDR3 sequences, about an eighth seen once; the top ten hold around 16%. The sequencing input was PBMCs. These receptors originate from a woman aged 35 to 49 with HTLV-1-associated myelopathy (HAM/TSP).

This clonotype is classed as medium-sized. The chain couples TRBV5-1 to TRBJ2-3, with D possibly TRBD1 on 7 matching bases. Germline V CDR1 and CDR2: SGHRS, YFSETQ. V was cut by 0 bases and J by 2 bases, with 13 bases left in between. The length of the CDR3 is 16 residues. The CDR3 sequence: CASSLVGGGSTDTQYF. The CDR3 DNA reads TGCGCCAGCAGCTTGGTCGGAGGGGGCTCCACAGATACGCAGTATTTT.

This clonotype was counted at least ten times. V and J are TRBV20-1 and TRBJ2-5; 10 bases are shared with TRBD2. The CDR3 has 14 amino acids. Trimming at V came to 5 bases and at J to 5 bases, leaving 8 bases not matched to a gene. The V gene's germline CDR1 is DFQATT and CDR2 SNEGSKA (reference sequence). CDR3 residues: CSAPNSGGGETQYF. Here the CDR3 DNA reads TGCAGTGCTCCGAACAGCGGGGGGGGGGAGACCCAGTACTTC.

This clonotype has at least ten counts. The chain carries TRBV24-1 and TRBJ2-5; 8 positions agree with TRBD1. The CDR3 contains 16 residues. CDR1 is KGHDR, CDR2 SFDVKD, per germline. V shed 5 bases, J shed 3 bases, and the junction held 10 bases outside the gene matches. The CDR3 coding sequence is TGTGCCACCAGTGTTACCGGACAGGGATGGAAAGAGACCCAGTACTTC. Translating it yields CATSVTGQGWKETQYF.

There are many counts of this clonotype. The rearrangement links TRBV5-1 to TRBJ1-3; 7 nucleotides match TRBD1. CDR3 length: 14 amino acids. From germline, CDR1 is SGHRS and CDR2 YFSETQ. With 3 bases clipped from V and 1 base from J, the junction kept 1 base outside the gene matches. The CDR3 DNA reads as TGCGCCAGCAGCTCGGGACAGTCTGGAAACACCATATATTTT. Its translation is CASSSGQSGNTIYF.

This clonotype came up many times. This rearrangement joins TRBV29-1 to TRBJ1-2; no firm D call. CDR1 and CDR2 (germline): SQVTM, ANQGSEA. The CDR3 sequence is 13 residues long. The germline V and J ends were trimmed by 6 bases and 2 bases, with 13 bases remaining between them. The CDR3 DNA follows: TGCAGCGTGCCCGCGGGAAGAAACTATGGCTACACCTTC. Residues: CSVPAGRNYGYTF.

At least ten counts were recorded for this clonotype. V is TRBV28 and J is TRBJ2-3; D perhaps matches TRBD2 (6 bases). The CDR3 consists of 19 residues. Trimming pared 5 bases from V and 1 base from J, leaving 25 bases between. Germline V CDR1 and CDR2: MDHEN, SYDVKM. CDR3 nucleotide sequence: TGTGCCAGCAGTCCCTTAACGGGGGAGGACACAGATCGCACAGATACGCAGTATTTT. As protein: CASSPLTGEDTDRTDTQYF.

This clonotype was detected many times. The V gene is TRBV25-1, the J gene TRBJ2-1; D remains unclear. Trimming shortened V by 2 bases and J by 6 bases, and 14 bases separated the two germline ends. The CDR3 consists of 15 residues. Germline-derived CDR1 and CDR2 are MGHDK and SYGVNS. CDR3 protein: CASSEDWAVSNEQFF. DNA of the CDR3: TGTGCCAGCAGTGAAGACTGGGCCGTTAGCAATGAGCAGTTCTTC. Looking up the rest from reference TRBV25-1 and TRBJ2-1 gives the full variable domain: EADIYQTPRYLVIGTGKKITLECSQTMGHDKMYWYQQDPGMELHLIHYSYGVNSTEKGDLSSESTVSRIRTEHFPLTLESARPSHTSQYLCASSEDWAVSNEQFFGPGTRLTVL.

In this sample, this clonotype turned up many times. This sequence joins TRBV20-1 and TRBJ2-3; D perhaps matches TRBD2 (5 bases). This CDR3 comprises 14 residues. Germline V gene data show CDR1 as DFQATT and CDR2 as SNEGSKA (reference sequence). V was shortened by 5 bases and J by 5 bases, with 17 bases between the two germline ends. CDR3 loop: CSALGISGEDTQYF. The CDR3 DNA follows: TGCAGTGCTCTCGGGATCAGCGGTGAAGATACGCAGTATTTT.

This clonotype has only a few counts. The chain joins TRBV9 to TRBJ1-2; 12 nucleotides match TRBD1. Germline CDR1 SGDLS, CDR2 YYNGEE. V shed 5 bases, J shed 4 bases, and the junction held 9 bases outside the gene matches. The CDR3 extends over 16 amino acids. The CDR3 region is CASSYTGTGGAYGYTF. The CDR3 DNA reads as TGTGCCAGCAGTTACACCGGGACAGGGGGCGCCTATGGCTACACCTTC.

This clonotype was detected ten times or more. The chain employs TRBV10-2 and TRBJ2-2; no definite D call. CDR1 is WSHSY, CDR2 SAAADI, per germline. The CDR3 consists of 15 residues. V was shortened by 3 bases and J by 3 bases, with 11 bases between the two germline ends. The CDR3 nucleotides read TGCGCCAGCAGTGATGTGACGGAATACACCGGGGAGCTGTTTTTT. Translation: CASSDVTEYTGELFF.

The V call is TRBV6-2 or TRBV6-3, the J call TRBJ2-5, with no clear D. There are 13 residues in the CDR3. Germline CDR1 and CDR2: MNHEY and SVGEGT. Trimming shortened V by 8 bases and J by 4 bases, and 14 bases separated the two germline ends. CDR3 in DNA: TGTGCCAGCCTAAAGACCGGCCCAGAGACCCAGTACTTC. Protein: CASLKTGPETQYF.

This chain joins TRBV3-1 and TRBJ2-5; D is unclear. The CDR3 is 12 amino acids. The germline V and J ends were trimmed by 1 base and 7 bases, with 7 bases remaining between them. Germline CDR1 reads LGHDT; CDR2 reads YNNKEL (reference sequence). DNA of the CDR3: TGTGCCAGCAGCCAAGGATCGTCGACCCAGTACTTC. Translated, it gives CASSQGSSTQYF.

This clonotype was seen many times. The chain has TRBV7-9 and TRBJ1-2; D is unresolved. The CDR3 loop spans 12 amino acids. V dropped 7 bases and J dropped 0 bases, with 6 bases sitting between them. Germline CDR1 is SEHNR and CDR2 is FQNEAQ (reference sequence). CDR3 sequence reads: CASTPANYGYTF. Written as DNA, the CDR3 is TGTGCCAGCACCCCCGCTAACTATGGCTACACCTTC.

This clonotype was observed many times. The V and J genes are TRBV20-1 and TRBJ1-5; 7 nucleotides line up with TRBD1. Looked up from germline, CDR1 is DFQATT and CDR2 is SNEGSKA (reference sequence). V trimming: 3 bases; J trimming: 4 bases; junction bases outside the gene matches: 12. The CDR3 is 16 residues long. CDR3 sequence: CSAREQGKSLNQPQHF. The DNA for the CDR3 is TGCAGTGCTAGGGAACAGGGGAAGTCCCTGAATCAGCCCCAGCATTTT.

This clonotype was detected ten times or more. This chain links TRBV7-8 with TRBJ1-2; maybe TRBD1 (6 bases). V was trimmed by 3 bases and J by 5 bases, leaving 10 bases between them. CDR3 size: 13 residues. Germline values: CDR1 SGHVS, CDR2 FQNEAQ. This CDR3 is CASSLNREYGYTF. The CDR3, as DNA: TGTGCCAGCAGCTTGAACAGGGAGTATGGCTACACCTTC.

Many counts were recorded for this clonotype. This chain links TRBV24-1 with TRBJ2-1; no definite D call. V lost 5 bases and J lost 3, with 4 bases in between. The CDR3 sequence is 12 residues long. CDR1 KGHDR and CDR2 SFDVKD come from the germline V gene. The CDR3 DNA follows: TGTGCCACCAGTGCAGACTACAATGAGCAGTTCTTC. Protein sequence: CATSADYNEQFF.

Many counts were recorded for this clonotype. The gene calls are TRBV29-1 and TRBJ2-2; the D is unclear. The ends were cut back, 4 bases at V and 3 bases at J, with 6 bases in the middle. Germline lookup yields CDR1 SQVTM and CDR2 ANQGSEA. The CDR3 extends over 12 amino acids. CDR3 in DNA: TGCAGCGTTGCCCACCACACCGGGGAGCTGTTTTTT. It specifies CSVAHHTGELFF.

This clonotype has at least ten counts. The chain links TRBV12-3 or TRBV12-4 to TRBJ2-5; D ambiguous. The CDR3 has 14 amino acids. V lost 5 bases and J lost 4, with 14 bases in between. The CDR3, as DNA: TGTGCCAGCAGTCCGATCATTAGAGGAGAGACCCAGTACTTC. This codes for CASSPIIRGETQYF.

The sample holds many counts of this clonotype. V is TRBV29-1 and J is TRBJ2-2; no firm D call. In germline, CDR1 is SQVTM, CDR2 ANQGSEA. The CDR3 runs 12 residues. The V end lost 2 bases, the J end lost 2 bases, and 3 bases lay between the germline ends. The CDR3 DNA reads as TGCAGCGTTGAACCCAACACCGGGGAGCTGTTTTTT. Its translation is CSVEPNTGELFF.

This clonotype was detected ten times or more. The V and J genes are TRBV29-1 and TRBJ2-1; a possible D gene is TRBD2 (6 bases). This CDR3 contains 15 residues. The V gene's germline CDR1 is SQVTM and CDR2 ANQGSEA. Trimming took off 4 bases at V and 11 bases at J, with 24 bases between the two ends. The CDR3 loop reads CSVVFVGTQEGKQFF. In DNA form, the CDR3 reads TGCAGCGTTGTTTTTGTAGGGACCCAGGAGGGGAAGCAGTTCTTC.

This clonotype was recorded at least ten times. The chain links TRBV25-1 to TRBJ2-2; D is undetermined. The CDR3 covers 15 residues. Trimming stripped 4 bases from V and 2 bases from J, with 11 bases between. Germline lookup yields CDR1 MGHDK and CDR2 SYGVNS. CDR3 in amino acids: CASSVARSNTGELFF. CDR3 nucleotides: TGTGCCAGCAGTGTCGCCCGGTCCAACACCGGGGAGCTGTTTTTT.

This clonotype counts as medium-sized. The chain joins TRBV11-2 to TRBJ1-6; TRBD1 aligns across 8 bases. V lost 1 base, J lost 7 bases, and 3 bases stayed unmatched. The CDR3 runs to 15 residues. Looked up from germline, CDR1 is SGHAT and CDR2 is FQNNGV. The CDR3 bases are TGTGCCAGCAGCTTAGGGACAGGGTTAAATTCACCCCTCCACTTT. Translating gives CASSLGTGLNSPLHF.

Ten or more counts support this clonotype. The rearrangement joins TRBV10-2 to TRBJ2-1, with 7 bases lining up with TRBD1. The V gene end was trimmed by 6 bases and the J gene end by 2 bases; junction bases not matched to a gene: 7. Germline lookup yields CDR1 WSHSY and CDR2 SAAADI. The CDR3 length is 15 residues. CDR3 sequence reads: CASSPDRKTYNEQFF. The CDR3 nucleotides read TGCGCCAGCAGCCCGGACAGGAAAACCTACAATGAGCAGTTCTTC.

This clonotype was detected ten times or more. The chain couples TRBV20-1 to TRBJ2-7; TRBD1 agrees at 7 bases. V was pared by 5 bases and J by 7 bases, with 11 bases of the junction left unmatched. The CDR3 covers 13 residues. Germline CDR1 and CDR2: DFQATT and SNEGSKA (reference sequence). In nucleotides, the CDR3 is TGCAGTGCTCGAACCCGGACAGGATGGGAGCAGTACTTC. Amino acid sequence: CSARTRTGWEQYF.

About this clonotype: Germline and junction disagree at one end, which may indicate a read error. CDR3 nucleotides: TGCGCCAGCAGTGAAACGACGGATTCTGGAAACACCACATATTTT. It codes for CASSETTDSGNTTYF. The V and J genes are TRBV10-2 and TRBJ1-3, with D hard to call. Germline V gives CDR1 WSHSY, CDR2 SAAADI. There are 15 residues in the CDR3.